The 7 T cell receptor beta chains listed next were all sequenced from one sample in a study of cytomegalovirus exposure and HLA in healthy donors. The PCR ran on 60 Vbeta and 13 Jbeta primers. The data were produced by immunoSEQ multiplex PCR, yet TCRdb's version contains in-frame clones alone and is incomplete. The sample lists around 140,000 clones, 79% seen once, with about 1% in the top ten. The source material was PBMCs. Receptors were obtained from a male donor in good health and CMV-seronegative.

The chain uses TRBV7-9 and TRBJ1-6; D may be TRBD1 (6 bases). Deletions cut 4 bases from V and 7 bases from J, with 11 bases between. CDR3 length: 14 residues. Germline V lookup: CDR1 SEHNR, CDR2 FQNEAQ (reference sequence). CDR3 amino acids: CASSYREKNSPLHF. CDR3 in DNA: TGTGCCAGCAGCTACAGGGAGAAGAATTCACCCCTCCACTTT.

This clone was seen just once. The chain couples TRBV30 to TRBJ2-3, with no clear D. There are 13 residues in the CDR3. The germline V and J ends were trimmed by 2 bases and 5 bases, with 11 bases remaining between them. In germline, CDR1 is GTSNPN, CDR2 SVGIG (reference sequence). The CDR3, as DNA: TGTGCCTGGAGTCATACCAGGAAAGATACGCAGTATTTT. Amino acid sequence: CAWSHTRKDTQYF.

V usage is TRBV5-1 and J usage is TRBJ1-1, with D uncertain. This CDR3 region has 16 residues. Germline CDR1 and CDR2: SGHRS and YFSETQ. Trimming removed 5 bases from V and 0 bases from J, with 17 bases in between. The CDR3 sequence is CASSFQVGTMNTEAFF. The CDR3 DNA reads as TGCGCCAGCAGTTTTCAGGTTGGAACAATGAACACTGAAGCTTTCTTT.

The chain links TRBV7-9 to TRBJ1-2; 8 nucleotides agree with TRBD1. This CDR3 is built from 12 residues. Trimming took 5 bases from V and 7 from J; bases not matched to a gene: 3. Germline-derived CDR1 and CDR2 are SEHNR and FQNEAQ (reference sequence). CDR3 coding DNA: TGTGCCAGCAGCCCAGGGGGCGGTGGCTACACCTTC. Its protein product is CASSPGGGGYTF. The complete variable domain, with remaining parts taken from reference TRBV7-9 and TRBJ1-2, reads DTGVSQNPRHKITKRGQNVTFRCDPISEHNRLYWYRQTLGQGPEFLTYFQNEAQLEKSRLLSDRFSAERPKGSFSTLEIQRTEQGDSAMYLCASSPGGGGYTFGSGTRLTVV.

The V gene is TRBV29-1, the J gene TRBJ2-5; TRBD1 agrees at 12 bases. Germline CDR1 SQVTM, CDR2 ANQGSEA. V dropped 1 base and J dropped 0; count of bases not matched to a gene: 9. The CDR3 runs to 18 residues. CDR3 residues: CSVEGTVRDRGHQETQYF. In DNA, the CDR3 is TGCAGCGTTGAAGGAACGGTCAGGGACAGGGGGCACCAAGAGACCCAGTACTTC.

The table lists this clone with a count of one. The CDR3 nucleotides read TGTGCCAGCTCAATACAGGGTGAAGCTTTCTTT. It is translated as CASSIQGEAFF. The chain carries TRBV18 and TRBJ1-1; perhaps TRBD1 as D (6 bases). The CDR3 covers 11 residues. V dropped 5 bases and J dropped 7 bases, with 8 bases sitting between them. Looked up from germline, CDR1 is KGHSH and CDR2 is LQKENI.

With regard to this clone: The conserved phenylalanine or tryptophan normally closing the CDR3 is absent here, so this likely arose from a read error. V is TRBV4-2 and J is TRBJ1-2, with a possible D match to TRBD1 (5 bases). The CDR3 totals 13 residues. V lost 1 base and J 8 bases, leaving 11 bases between the germline ends. CDR1 and CDR2 (germline): LGHNA, YNFKEQ. In DNA, the CDR3 is TGTGCCAGCAGCCAAGGGGACTTTCAGGGCTACACCCTC. Its protein product is CASSQGDFQGYTL.